A selection of T cell receptor beta chains follows, all from one sample in a study of CD8 T cells in Susac syndrome. TCRdb used MiXCR to reprocess the immunoSEQ multiplex PCR reads, holding one entry per CDR3 protein. The sample yields a few hundred thousand distinct CDR3 sequences, roughly nine tenths seen once. Sample: CD4+ T cells from PBMCs. The receptors originated from a human donor with multiple sclerosis. CDR3s include the opening cysteine and the closing phenylalanine or tryptophan. Fields, in order: clone size, J gene, V gene, CDR3 length, D gene, CDR3 protein, CDR3 DNA. D genes are given only for firm matches. For some rows the clone size is stated as once, few or many, or as a class when expanded; others skip it.

clone size: .; J gene: TRBJ2-1; V gene: TRBV3-1; CDR3 length: 13; D gene: TRBD2; CDR3 protein: CASSPLAGGPQFF; CDR3 DNA: TGTGCCAGCAGCCCCCTAGCGGGGGGGCCCCAGTTCTTC
clone size: .; J gene: TRBJ1-1; V gene: TRBV6-2/TRBV6-3; CDR3 length: 13; D gene: .; CDR3 protein: CASSYGGLTEAFF; CDR3 DNA: TGTGCCAGCAGTTACGGGGGTTTGACTGAAGCTTTCTTT
clone size: .; J gene: TRBJ2-7; V gene: TRBV5-1; CDR3 length: 14; D gene: TRBD2; CDR3 protein: CASSSGTSIYEQYF; CDR3 DNA: TGCGCCAGCAGCTCCGGGACTAGTATCTACGAGCAGTACTTC
clone size: .; J gene: TRBJ2-5; V gene: TRBV7-9; CDR3 length: 15; D gene: TRBD2; CDR3 protein: CASSFSGLRGETQYF; CDR3 DNA: TGTGCCAGCAGCTTTAGCGGGTTGCGAGGGGAGACCCAGTACTTC
clone size: once; J gene: TRBJ2-7; V gene: TRBV29-1; CDR3 length: 12; D gene: TRBD2; CDR3 protein: CSAGLAANEQYF; CDR3 DNA: TGCAGCGCAGGACTAGCGGCTAACGAGCAGTACTTC
clone size: .; J gene: TRBJ2-7; V gene: TRBV4-2; CDR3 length: 16; D gene: TRBD2; CDR3 protein: CASSQVGSGRKYEQYF; CDR3 DNA: TGTGCCAGCAGCCAAGTCGGGAGCGGGAGGAAATACGAGCAGTACTTC
clone size: .; J gene: TRBJ2-1; V gene: TRBV4-2; CDR3 length: 17; D gene: .; CDR3 protein: CASSQDPNGRLGNEQFF; CDR3 DNA: TGTGCCAGCAGCCAAGATCCCAACGGCCGACTGGGGAATGAGCAGTTCTTC
clone size: .; J gene: TRBJ1-5; V gene: TRBV29-1; CDR3 length: 12; D gene: .; CDR3 protein: CSATFSNQPQHF; CDR3 DNA: TGCAGCGCTACCTTTAGCAATCAGCCCCAGCATTTT
clone size: .; J gene: TRBJ2-3; V gene: TRBV21-1; CDR3 length: 14; D gene: .; CDR3 protein: CASWPSRGTDTQYF; CDR3 DNA: TGTGCCAGCTGGCCTAGTAGGGGCACAGATACGCAGTATTTT
clone size: .; J gene: TRBJ2-3; V gene: TRBV3-1; CDR3 length: 14; D gene: .; CDR3 protein: CASSQAGAQDTQYF; CDR3 DNA: TGTGCCAGCAGCCAAGCCGGGGCCCAAGATACGCAGTATTTT
clone size: .; J gene: TRBJ1-1; V gene: TRBV6-6; CDR3 length: 12; D gene: .; CDR3 protein: CASSYTNSEAFF; CDR3 DNA: TGTGCCAGCAGTTACACAAACAGTGAAGCTTTCTTT
clone size: once; J gene: TRBJ2-1; V gene: TRBV7-2; CDR3 length: 17; D gene: TRBD2; CDR3 protein: CASSPVGAGVVYNEQFF; CDR3 DNA: TGTGCCAGCAGCCCCGTGGGAGCGGGGGTAGTGTACAATGAGCAGTTCTTC
clone size: .; J gene: TRBJ2-1; V gene: TRBV12-3/TRBV12-4; CDR3 length: 17; D gene: TRBD2; CDR3 protein: CASSLARTSDRNNEQFF; CDR3 DNA: TGTGCCAGCAGTTTAGCGCGGACTAGCGACCGTAACAATGAGCAGTTCTTC
clone size: .; J gene: TRBJ2-7; V gene: TRBV30; CDR3 length: 12; D gene: .; CDR3 protein: CAWSSSAYEQYF; CDR3 DNA: TGTGCCTGGAGTTCCTCCGCCTACGAGCAGTACTTC
clone size: .; J gene: TRBJ2-5; V gene: TRBV7-2; CDR3 length: 15; D gene: .; CDR3 protein: CASSLVGLATETQYF; CDR3 DNA: TGTGCCAGCAGCTTAGTTGGGCTAGCGACAGAGACCCAGTACTTC
clone size: few; J gene: TRBJ2-7; V gene: TRBV30; CDR3 length: 16; D gene: TRBD2; CDR3 protein: CAWSVPIGGRIDEQYF; CDR3 DNA: TGTGCCTGGAGTGTACCAATCGGCGGGAGAATAGACGAGCAGTACTTC
clone size: .; J gene: TRBJ2-5; V gene: TRBV12-3/TRBV12-4; CDR3 length: 19; D gene: TRBD2; CDR3 protein: CASSLGSRLAGGPRETQYF; CDR3 DNA: TGTGCCAGCAGTTTAGGGTCGAGACTAGCGGGAGGGCCGCGAGAGACCCAGTACTTC
clone size: .; J gene: TRBJ2-7; V gene: TRBV3-1; CDR3 length: 14; D gene: TRBD2; CDR3 protein: CASSPGLAGLEQYF; CDR3 DNA: TGTGCCAGCAGCCCGGGACTAGCGGGCCTCGAGCAGTACTTC
clone size: .; J gene: TRBJ2-4; V gene: TRBV7-2; CDR3 length: 14; D gene: .; CDR3 protein: CASSQGRGPDIQYF; CDR3 DNA: TGTGCCAGCAGCCAGGGTCGGGGCCCGGACATTCAGTACTTC
clone size: .; J gene: TRBJ1-2; V gene: TRBV25-1; CDR3 length: 12; D gene: .; CDR3 protein: CASSDPPYGYTF; CDR3 DNA: TGTGCCAGCAGTGACCCTCCCTATGGCTACACCTTC
clone size: .; J gene: TRBJ2-2; V gene: TRBV7-3; CDR3 length: 16; D gene: TRBD2; CDR3 protein: CASSLMQGLSSGELFF; CDR3 DNA: TGTGCCAGCAGCTTAATGCAGGGACTATCGTCCGGGGAGCTGTTTTTT
clone size: .; J gene: TRBJ1-5; V gene: TRBV4-1; CDR3 length: 16; D gene: .; CDR3 protein: CASSQVARADYQPQHF; CDR3 DNA: TGCGCCAGCAGCCAAGTGGCCAGGGCAGACTATCAGCCCCAGCATTTT
clone size: .; J gene: TRBJ2-1; V gene: TRBV20-1; CDR3 length: 17; D gene: TRBD2; CDR3 protein: CSARDPSGRAGGNEQFF; CDR3 DNA: TGCAGTGCTAGAGATCCGAGCGGGAGGGCCGGCGGAAATGAGCAGTTCTTC
clone size: .; J gene: TRBJ1-1; V gene: TRBV12-2; CDR3 length: 16; D gene: .; CDR3 protein: CASRPILPGWNTEAFF; CDR3 DNA: TGTGCAAGTCGCCCCATCCTCCCAGGCTGGAACACTGAAGCTTTCTTT
clone size: .; J gene: TRBJ2-7; V gene: TRBV24-1; CDR3 length: 11; D gene: .; CDR3 protein: CATSQGYEQYF; CDR3 DNA: TGTGCCACCAGTCAGGGCTACGAGCAGTACTTC
clone size: .; J gene: TRBJ2-7; V gene: TRBV3-1; CDR3 length: 16; D gene: .; CDR3 protein: CASSQGVGQGRHEQYF; CDR3 DNA: TGTGCCAGCAGCCAAGGTGTCGGGCAGGGGAGGCACGAGCAGTACTTC
clone size: .; J gene: TRBJ1-1; V gene: TRBV6-2/TRBV6-3; CDR3 length: 15; D gene: .; CDR3 protein: CASRTDGSLVTEAFF; CDR3 DNA: TGTGCCAGCAGAACCGACGGAAGTCTGGTCACTGAAGCTTTCTTT
clone size: .; J gene: TRBJ2-2; V gene: TRBV3-1; CDR3 length: 15; D gene: .; CDR3 protein: CASSRVLGAPGELFF; CDR3 DNA: TGTGCCAGCAGCCGCGTTCTCGGGGCACCCGGGGAGCTGTTTTTT
clone size: .; J gene: TRBJ1-6; V gene: TRBV18; CDR3 length: 14; D gene: .; CDR3 protein: CASSQESYNSPLHF; CDR3 DNA: TGTGCCAGCTCACAAGAGTCCTATAATTCACCCCTCCACTTT
clone size: .; J gene: TRBJ2-5; V gene: TRBV18; CDR3 length: 14; D gene: .; CDR3 protein: CASSPQEGLETQYF; CDR3 DNA: TGTGCCAGCTCACCCCAGGAGGGCCTGGAGACCCAGTACTTC
clone size: .; J gene: TRBJ1-4; V gene: TRBV4-1; CDR3 length: 12; D gene: .; CDR3 protein: CASSRPLEKLFF; CDR3 DNA: TGCGCCAGCAGCCGGCCGCTTGAAAAACTGTTTTTT
clone size: once; J gene: TRBJ2-1; V gene: TRBV4-3; CDR3 length: 19; D gene: .; CDR3 protein: CASSQEGTGIYSSYNEQFF; CDR3 DNA: TGCGCCAGCAGCCAAGAGGGCACAGGGATCTATAGCTCCTACAATGAGCAGTTCTTC
clone size: .; J gene: TRBJ2-4; V gene: TRBV7-3; CDR3 length: 15; D gene: TRBD1; CDR3 protein: CASSRTGGAKNIQYF; CDR3 DNA: TGTGCCAGCAGTCGAACAGGGGGAGCCAAAAACATTCAGTACTTC